The present T cell receptor (beta chain) was sequenced within a study of control samples from healthy donors and cancer patients. Clones were sequenced by immunoSEQ multiplex PCR, and TCRdb holds only the in-frame ones, with some missing. The table has just over 150,000 clones, about 87% seen once. Germline CDR1 LNHDA, CDR2 SQIVND (reference sequence). The CDR3 spans 20 residues. The V gene end was trimmed by 5 bases and the J gene end by 0 bases; junction bases not matched to a gene: 19. The TCR comes from a man aged 25 to 45 in good health. The specimen sequenced was blood. The chain has TRBV19 and TRBJ1-5, with 7 bases lining up with TRBD1. CDR3: CASSSRLGQGDFYSNQPQHF. For the CDR3, the DNA is TGTGCCAGTAGTTCACGTTTGGGGCAGGGGGACTTCTATAGCAATCAGCCCCAGCATTTT.